This entry lists 12 T cell receptor beta chains sequenced from one sample in a study of blood T cell repertoires in COVID-19. Using immunoSEQ multiplex PCR, the repertoire was profiled, and TCRdb retains in-frame clones only, with some absent. The sample lists some 700,000 clones; approximately 90% were seen once. The sequenced material came from peripheral blood. The receptors were gathered from a woman aged 18-35 years with acute or convalescent COVID-19.

The chain carries TRBV24-1 and TRBJ2-5; 7 bases align to TRBD2. V gave up 6 bases and J gave up 5 bases; unmatched junction bases: 5. Per germline, CDR1 KGHDR and CDR2 SFDVKD. The CDR3 is made up of 13 amino acids. Written as DNA, the CDR3 is TGTGCCACCAGTTGGGGGGGTGTTGAGACCCAGTACTTC. Amino acid sequence: CATSWGGVETQYF.

This sequence joins TRBV5-8 and TRBJ2-1; 7 positions agree with TRBD2. The CDR3 covers 15 residues. V gave up 0 bases and J gave up 3 bases; unmatched junction bases: 3. CDR1 is SGHTS, CDR2 YDEGEE, per germline. The CDR3 DNA reads as TGTGCCAGCAGCTTGGGTCTAGCGGACTACAATGAGCAGTTCTTC. Protein sequence: CASSLGLADYNEQFF. The variable domain in full, completed from reference TRBV5-8 and TRBJ2-1, reads EAGVTQSPTHLIKTRGQQATLRCSPISGHTSVYWYQQALGLGLQFLLWYDEGEERNRGNFPPRFSGRQFPNYSSELNVNALELEDSALYLCASSLGLADYNEQFFGPGTRLTVL.

This clone was counted between two and nine times. The genes are TRBV6-4 and TRBJ2-3, with 10 bases lining up with TRBD2. This CDR3 has 17 amino acids. The trim removed 0 bases at V and 2 bases at J, leaving 5 bases unmatched. Germline V gives CDR1 MRHNA, CDR2 SNTAGT. The CDR3 here is CASSDSASGGATDTQYF. CDR3 sequence (DNA): TGTGCCAGCAGTGACTCGGCGAGCGGGGGGGCCACAGATACGCAGTATTTT.

V is TRBV6-4 and J is TRBJ1-1; 10 positions match TRBD1. The CDR3 consists of 14 residues. Trimming cost V 6 bases and J 5 bases; bases outside gene matches: 6. CDR1 and CDR2 from the germline V gene are MRHNA and SNTAGT. CDR3 region: CASSMTGGRTEAFF. Written as DNA, the CDR3 is TGTGCCAGCAGCATGACAGGGGGCAGGACTGAAGCTTTCTTT.

This rearrangement joins TRBV5-4 to TRBJ1-2; 11 nucleotides line up with TRBD1. Germline-derived CDR1 and CDR2 are SGHNT and YYREEE (reference sequence). The CDR3 runs to 16 residues. Germline trimming cut 4 bases from V and 4 bases from J; bases unmatched to any gene: 9. The CDR3 here is CASSPGTGGGFYGYTF. DNA of the CDR3: TGTGCCAGCAGCCCTGGGACAGGGGGAGGGTTCTATGGCTACACCTTC. Filled out from reference TRBV5-4 and TRBJ1-2, the complete variable domain reads ETGVTQSPTHLIKTRGQQVTLRCSSQSGHNTVSWYQQALGQGPQFIFQYYREEENGRGNFPPRFSGLQFPNYSSELNVNALELDDSALYLCASSPGTGGGFYGYTFGSGTRLTVV.

Comments on this clone: Other DNA sequences from this sample encode an identical CDR3 as well. The rearrangement links TRBV9 to TRBJ1-1, with D possibly being TRBD1 (6 bases). The CDR3 has 14 amino acids. Germline-derived CDR1 and CDR2 are SGDLS and YYNGEE. V lost 4 bases and J lost 2, with 12 bases in between. For the CDR3, the DNA is TGTGCCAGCAGCCCCCGGACAGCCAACACTGAAGCTTTCTTT. This encodes CASSPRTANTEAFF.

The gene calls are TRBV5-1 and TRBJ2-1, with 10 bases matching TRBD2. Germline-derived CDR1 and CDR2 are SGHRS and YFSETQ. J lost 10 bases, V lost 7 bases, and 5 bases had no gene match. CDR3 length equals 12 residues. The CDR3 spells CASRLAGVEQFF. The CDR3 DNA is TGCGCCAGCCGTCTAGCGGGGGTGGAGCAGTTCTTC.

The chain recombines TRBV6-2 or TRBV6-3 with TRBJ2-6; TRBD2 matches 12 bases. The CDR3 has 17 amino acids. V gave up 6 bases and J gave up 3 bases; unmatched junction bases: 6. Germline CDR1 reads MNHEY; CDR2 reads SVGEGT. CDR3 sequence: CASSRGLAGFGANVLTF. In DNA form, the CDR3 reads TGTGCCAGCAGCCGCGGACTAGCGGGGTTTGGGGCCAACGTCCTGACTTTC.

This rearrangement joins TRBV5-1 to TRBJ2-7, with TRBD2 matching over 11 bases. Trimming cost V 2 bases and J 2 bases; bases outside gene matches: 3. The length of the CDR3 is 15 residues. Germline V gene data show CDR1 as SGHRS and CDR2 as YFSETQ. In DNA, the CDR3 is TGCGCCAGCAGCTTTAGCGGGGGGGCTGCCTACGAGCAGTACTTC. This encodes CASSFSGGAAYEQYF. The whole variable domain, remainder taken from reference TRBV5-1 and TRBJ2-7, is KAGVTQTPRYLIKTRGQQVTLSCSPISGHRSVSWYQQTPGQGLQFLFEYFSETQRNKGNFPGRFSGRQFSNSRSEMNVSTLELGDSALYLCASSFSGGAAYEQYFGPGTRLTVT.

The chain couples TRBV19 to TRBJ1-4; maybe TRBD1 (5 bases). V dropped 6 bases and J dropped 3 bases, with 11 bases sitting between them. Germline lookup yields CDR1 LNHDA and CDR2 SQIVND (reference sequence). The CDR3 spans 14 residues. The CDR3 sequence is CASSRTRANEKLFF. DNA of the CDR3: TGTGCCAGTAGCCGGACAAGGGCTAATGAAAAACTGTTTTTT.

The chain combines TRBV21-1 with TRBJ2-5; no check of the table's D call, TRBD1, against the DNA was made. TRBV21-1 is recorded as a pseudogene. The CDR3 is 17 amino acids. The CDR3 is CASSKRGDRPLKETQYF. The DNA for the CDR3 is TGTGCCAGCAGCAAACGCGGGGACAGGCCCTTGAAAGAGACCCAGTACTTC.

J is TRBJ2-1 and V is TRBV18; D gene uncertain. V lost 2 bases and J 8 bases, leaving 7 bases between the germline ends. Germline V gene lookup returns CDR1 KGHSH and CDR2 LQKENI. The CDR3 is 12 residues long. In nucleotides, the CDR3 is TGTGCCAGCTCACCAAGTCGGGATGAGCAGTTCTTC. The encoded protein is CASSPSRDEQFF. Using reference TRBV18 and TRBJ2-1 for the parts outside the CDR3, the full variable domain is NAGVMQNPRHLVRRRGQEARLRCSPMKGHSHVYWYRQLPEEGLKFMVYLQKENIIDESGMPKERFSAEFPKEGPSILRIQQVVRGDSAAYFCASSPSRDEQFFGPGTRLTVL.